One TCR beta chain is described in this entry. The CDR3 contains 18 residues. With V trimmed by 0 bases and J by 7 bases, 15 bases remained unmatched. Germline values: CDR1 SGHAT, CDR2 FQNNGV. The data originate from a study of blood T cell repertoires in COVID-19. As for the study in general: The analysed material was cDNA or gDNA that came from T cells, B-cell-depleted T cells, or PBMCs.

Data came from immunoSEQ multiplex PCR; TCRdb stores just in-frame clones and leaves some out. The table includes 200,000 to 250,000 clones, roughly 80% detected once. This TCR was recovered from a woman aged 40 to 55 with acute COVID-19. The J gene is TRBJ2-7, the V gene TRBV11-2; 10 positions agree with TRBD2. The sample comprised PBMCs or T cells enriched from blood (not recorded which). The CDR3, as DNA: TGTGCCAGCAGCTTAGATCCCAGCGGGAGGGCCGTCGGGGGTGAGCAGTACTTC. Protein sequence: CASSLDPSGRAVGGEQYF. The full variable domain, with the rest looked up from reference TRBV11-2 and TRBJ2-7, is EAGVAQSPRYKIIEKRQSVAFWCNPISGHATLYWYQQILGQGPKLLIQFQNNGVVDDSQLPKDRFSAERLKGVDSTLKIQPAKLEDSAVYLCASSLDPSGRAVGGEQYFGPGTRLTVT.